The 13 T cell receptor beta chains in this list originate from one sample, sequenced in a study of memory CD4+ T cells and cytomegalovirus serostatus. Single viable CD3+CD4+CD8-CD45RO+ cells were sorted as the memory CD4+ T cells. The repertoire was sequenced with immunoSEQ multiplex PCR; TCRdb's copy has only in-frame clones and lacks some. The table lists 58,000 or so clones, about 80% of them singletons. Sequenced: memory CD4+ T cells from blood. The source is an adult in good health and CMV-seropositive.

The chain uses TRBV2 and TRBJ2-2, with TRBD2 as a possible D gene (5 bases). The CDR3 covers 14 residues. The ends were cut back, 6 bases at V and 6 bases at J, with 14 bases in the middle. Germline V gene data show CDR1 as SNHLY and CDR2 as FYNNEI. The CDR3 nucleotides read TGTGCCAGCAGCCCGCGGGTAGGCGCCGGGGAGCTGTTTTTT. Its protein is CASSPRVGAGELFF. Supplemented by reference TRBV2 and TRBJ2-2, the full variable domain reads EPEVTQTPSHQVTQMGQEVILRCVPISNHLYFYWYRQILGQKVEFLVSFYNNEISEKSEIFDDQFSVERPDGSNFTLKIRSTKLEDSAMYFCASSPRVGAGELFFGEGSRLTVL.

CDR3 protein: CASSLEMTGNYEQYF. The CDR3 DNA follows: TGTGCCAGCAGCTTGGAGATGACAGGGAATTACGAGCAGTACTTC. The gene calls are TRBV5-6 and TRBJ2-7, with 7 bases matching TRBD1. Germline loops: CDR1 SGHDT, CDR2 YYEEEE. The length of the CDR3 is 15 residues. V lost 0 bases, J lost 4 bases, and 7 bases stayed unmatched.

V gene TRBV10-2 combines with J gene TRBJ2-3; 10 nucleotides align to TRBD2. The CDR3 covers 15 residues. V was pared by 5 bases and J by 1 base, with 3 bases of the junction left unmatched. Germline values: CDR1 WSHSY, CDR2 SAAADI. In nucleotides, the CDR3 is TGCGCCAGCAGTACCGGGACTAGCGGCACAGATACGCAGTATTTT. Its protein product is CASSTGTSGTDTQYF.

This chain uses TRBV10-2 with TRBJ2-3; D gene uncertain. This CDR3 is 16 amino acids long. With 9 bases removed from V and 1 base from J, the gap between germline ends came to 20 bases. Looked up from germline, CDR1 is WSHSY and CDR2 is SAAADI. The CDR3 nucleotides read TGCGCCAGTCGGGCCAATAGGGTGGACCGCACAGATACGCAGTATTTT. Protein: CASRANRVDRTDTQYF.

This clone was observed a handful of times. The chain employs TRBV11-2 and TRBJ1-5; 7 bases are a match to TRBD1. Losses at the gene ends were 4 bases for V and 5 bases for J; bases not matched to a gene: 11. The CDR3 runs 16 residues. Germline CDR1 and CDR2: SGHAT and FQNNGV. The CDR3 is CASSSGRTGVDQPQHF. In DNA, the CDR3 is TGTGCCAGCAGCTCGGGCCGGACAGGCGTGGATCAGCCCCAGCATTTT.

The V and J genes are TRBV5-6 and TRBJ1-4; D not certain. The CDR3 length is 15 residues. V lost 0 bases and J 3 bases, leaving 9 bases between the germline ends. The germline CDR1 and CDR2 sequences are SGHDT and YYEEEE. CDR3 bases: TGTGCCAGCAGCTTGGCGTCGGGCTCTAATGAAAAACTGTTTTTT. It is translated as CASSLASGSNEKLFF.

The V gene is TRBV9, the J gene TRBJ2-3, with D possibly matching TRBD1 (5 bases). V was pared by 1 base and J by 5 bases, with 17 bases between. The CDR3 covers 16 residues. Germline-derived CDR1 and CDR2 are SGDLS and YYNGEE. CDR3 coding DNA: TGTGCCAGCAGCGTAAAGGCTGGGAATCAGGGAGATACGCAGTATTTT. It is translated as CASSVKAGNQGDTQYF.

The chain has TRBV7-3 and TRBJ2-5; TRBD2 aligns across 14 bases. The ends lost 1 base at V and 1 base at J; junction bases unmatched: 11. This CDR3 comprises 20 residues. Germline CDR1 SGHTA, CDR2 FQGTGA. The CDR3 loop is CASSLRPPGLAGGIQETQYF. CDR3 sequence (DNA): TGTGCCAGCAGCTTAAGGCCCCCTGGACTAGCGGGAGGTATCCAAGAGACCCAGTACTTC.

The chain has TRBV9 and TRBJ2-3, with 7 bases identical to TRBD2. V trimming: 0 bases; J trimming: 1 base; junction bases outside the gene matches: 2. Germline V CDR1 and CDR2: SGDLS, YYNGEE. The CDR3 is made up of 15 amino acids. The CDR3 protein is CASSVGTSGTDTQYF. CDR3 nucleotide sequence: TGTGCCAGCAGCGTAGGAACTAGCGGCACAGATACGCAGTATTTT.

The chain is built from TRBV29-1 and TRBJ2-2; TRBD1 matches at 7 bases. The ends lost 7 bases at V and 8 bases at J; junction bases unmatched: 7. Germline V lookup: CDR1 SQVTM, CDR2 ANQGSEA. The length of the CDR3 is 12 residues. The CDR3 nucleotides read TGCAGCGGGGACAGCTCTAGGGGGGAGCTGTTTTTT. It is translated as CSGDSSRGELFF.

This clone has more than one count but fewer than ten. The chain uses TRBV6-5 and TRBJ2-1, with TRBD2 identical over 8 bases. Germline V gives CDR1 MNHEY, CDR2 SVGAGI. V lost 3 bases, J lost 7 bases, and 8 bases stayed unmatched. This CDR3 spans 15 amino acids. The CDR3 DNA is TGTGCCAGCAGTTATCAAGCGGGAGTGGGGAATGAGCAGTTCTTC. This encodes CASSYQAGVGNEQFF.

This clone has only a few counts. V and J are TRBV2 and TRBJ1-2; no firm D call. CDR1 SNHLY and CDR2 FYNNEI come from the germline V gene. The CDR3 has 12 amino acids. Trimming pared 6 bases from V and 0 bases from J, leaving 5 bases between. CDR3 nucleotides: TGTGCCAGCAGCGAGGCTAACTATGGCTACACCTTC. Protein product: CASSEANYGYTF.

The sample holds one count of this clone. This chain uses TRBV21-1 with TRBJ2-7; the table gives TRBD2 as D, unverified against the DNA. TRBV21-1 corresponds to a pseudogene. The CDR3 extends over 13 amino acids. This CDR3 reads CASITSGRTKQYV. The CDR3 region has the DNA TGTGCCAGCATCACTAGCGGGCGAACAAAGCAGTACGTC.